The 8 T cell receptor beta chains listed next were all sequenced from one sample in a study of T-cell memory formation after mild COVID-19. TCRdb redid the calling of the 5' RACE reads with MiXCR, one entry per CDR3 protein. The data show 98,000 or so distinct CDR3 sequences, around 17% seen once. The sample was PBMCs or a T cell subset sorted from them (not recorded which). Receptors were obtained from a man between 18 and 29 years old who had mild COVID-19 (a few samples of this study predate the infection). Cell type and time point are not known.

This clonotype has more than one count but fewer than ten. CDR3 sequence: CASRFDSNQETQYF. The CDR3 nucleotides are TGTGCCAGCAGATTCGACAGCAACCAAGAGACCCAGTACTTC. The chain joins TRBV2 to TRBJ2-5, with D possibly being TRBD1 (5 bases). CDR1 is SNHLY and CDR2 is FYNNEI in the germline V gene. This CDR3 is 14 amino acids long. V gave up 6 bases and J gave up 0 bases, with 11 bases separating them.

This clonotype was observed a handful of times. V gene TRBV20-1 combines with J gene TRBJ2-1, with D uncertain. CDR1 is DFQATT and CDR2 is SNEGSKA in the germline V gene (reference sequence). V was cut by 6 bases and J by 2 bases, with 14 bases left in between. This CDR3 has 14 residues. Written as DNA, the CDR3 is TGCAGTGCATCCCCGGCACTAACCTACAATGAGCAGTTCTTC. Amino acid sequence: CSASPALTYNEQFF.

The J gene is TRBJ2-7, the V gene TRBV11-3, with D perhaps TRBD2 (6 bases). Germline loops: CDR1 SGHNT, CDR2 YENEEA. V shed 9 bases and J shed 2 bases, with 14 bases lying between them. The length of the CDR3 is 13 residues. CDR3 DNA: TGTGCCAGTCCCGGGGGAGAGCCCTACGAGCAGTACTTC. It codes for CASPGGEPYEQYF.

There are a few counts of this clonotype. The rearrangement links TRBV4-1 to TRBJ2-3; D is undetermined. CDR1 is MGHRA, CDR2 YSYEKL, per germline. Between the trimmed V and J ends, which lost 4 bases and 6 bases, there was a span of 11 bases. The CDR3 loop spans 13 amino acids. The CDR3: CASSRNLFDTQYF. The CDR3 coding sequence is TGCGCCAGCAGCCGCAACTTGTTCGATACGCAGTATTTT.

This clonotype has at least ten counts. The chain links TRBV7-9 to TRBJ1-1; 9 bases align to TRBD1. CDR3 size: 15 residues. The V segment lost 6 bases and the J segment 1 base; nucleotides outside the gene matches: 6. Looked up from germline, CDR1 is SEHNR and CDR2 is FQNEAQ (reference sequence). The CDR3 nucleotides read TGTGCCAGCAGTCCAGGACAGGGGAGGAACACTGAAGCTTTCTTT. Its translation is CASSPGQGRNTEAFF.

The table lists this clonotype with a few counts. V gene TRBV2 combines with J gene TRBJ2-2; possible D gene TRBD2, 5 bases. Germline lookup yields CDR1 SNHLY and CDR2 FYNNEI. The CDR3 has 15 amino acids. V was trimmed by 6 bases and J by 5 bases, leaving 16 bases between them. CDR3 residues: CASRRESLGTGELFF. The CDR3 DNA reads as TGTGCCAGCAGAAGGGAGTCTTTGGGGACCGGGGAGCTGTTTTTT.

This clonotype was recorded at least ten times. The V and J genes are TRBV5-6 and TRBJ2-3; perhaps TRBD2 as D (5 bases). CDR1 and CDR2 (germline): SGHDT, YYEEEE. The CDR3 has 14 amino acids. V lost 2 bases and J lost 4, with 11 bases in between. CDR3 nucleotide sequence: TGTGCCAGCAGCTTAGGGCTAGCAGCAGATACGCAGTATTTT. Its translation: CASSLGLAADTQYF.

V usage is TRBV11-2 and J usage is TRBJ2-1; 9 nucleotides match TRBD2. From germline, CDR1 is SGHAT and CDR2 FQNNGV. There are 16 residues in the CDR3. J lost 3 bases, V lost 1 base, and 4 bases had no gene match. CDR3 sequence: CASSLAGGGVYNEQFF. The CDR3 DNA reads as TGTGCCAGCAGCTTAGCGGGCGGGGGGGTCTACAATGAGCAGTTCTTC.